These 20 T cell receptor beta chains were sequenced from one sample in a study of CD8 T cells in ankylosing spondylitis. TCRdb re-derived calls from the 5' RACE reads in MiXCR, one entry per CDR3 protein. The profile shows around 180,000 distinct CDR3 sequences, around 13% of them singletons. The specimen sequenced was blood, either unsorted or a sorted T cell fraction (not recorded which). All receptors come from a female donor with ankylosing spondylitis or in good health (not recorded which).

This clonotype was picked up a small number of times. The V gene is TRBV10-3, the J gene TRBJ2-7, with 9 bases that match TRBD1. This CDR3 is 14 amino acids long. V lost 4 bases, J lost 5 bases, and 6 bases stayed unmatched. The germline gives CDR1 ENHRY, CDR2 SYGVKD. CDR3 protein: CAISAAGQGDEQYF. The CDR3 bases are TGTGCCATCAGTGCTGCGGGACAGGGCGACGAGCAGTACTTC.

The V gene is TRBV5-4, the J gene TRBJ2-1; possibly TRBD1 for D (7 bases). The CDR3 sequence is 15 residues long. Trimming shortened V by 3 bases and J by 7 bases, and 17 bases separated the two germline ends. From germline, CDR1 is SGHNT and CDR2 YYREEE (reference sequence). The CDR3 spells CASSSSLTGRNEQFF. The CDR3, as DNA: TGTGCCAGCAGCTCCTCGTTGACAGGGAGGAATGAGCAGTTCTTC.

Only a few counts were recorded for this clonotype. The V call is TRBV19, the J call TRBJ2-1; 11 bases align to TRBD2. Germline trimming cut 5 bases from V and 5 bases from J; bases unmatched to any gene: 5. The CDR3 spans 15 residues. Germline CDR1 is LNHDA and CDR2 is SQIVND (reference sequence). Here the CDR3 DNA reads TGTGCCAGTAGTCTGGAGGGACTAGCGGACAATGAGCAGTTCTTC. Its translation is CASSLEGLADNEQFF.

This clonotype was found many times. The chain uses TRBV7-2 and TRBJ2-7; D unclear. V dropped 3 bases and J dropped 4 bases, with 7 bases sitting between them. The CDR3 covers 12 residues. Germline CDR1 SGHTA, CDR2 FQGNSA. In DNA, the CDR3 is TGTGCCAGCAGCTTTCCTCGATACGAGCAGTACTTC. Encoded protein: CASSFPRYEQYF.

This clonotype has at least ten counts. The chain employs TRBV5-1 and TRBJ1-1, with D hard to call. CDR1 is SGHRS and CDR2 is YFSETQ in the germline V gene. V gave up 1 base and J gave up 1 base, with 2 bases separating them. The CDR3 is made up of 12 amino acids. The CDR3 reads CASSLTNTEAFF. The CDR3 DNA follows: TGCGCCAGCAGCTTGACGAACACTGAAGCTTTCTTT.

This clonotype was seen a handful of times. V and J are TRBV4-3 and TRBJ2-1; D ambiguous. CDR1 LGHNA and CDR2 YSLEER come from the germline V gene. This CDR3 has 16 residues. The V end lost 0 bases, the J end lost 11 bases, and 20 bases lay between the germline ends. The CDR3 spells CASSQDSGLERFKQFF. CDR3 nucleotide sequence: TGCGCCAGCAGCCAAGATTCCGGCTTGGAGCGTTTCAAGCAGTTCTTC.

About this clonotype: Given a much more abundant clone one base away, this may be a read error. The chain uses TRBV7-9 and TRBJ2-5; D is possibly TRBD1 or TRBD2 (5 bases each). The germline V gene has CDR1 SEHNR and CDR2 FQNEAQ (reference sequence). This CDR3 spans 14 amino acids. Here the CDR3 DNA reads TGTGCCAGCAGCATATTAGGGGAGACGGAGACCCAGTCCTTC. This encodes CASSILGETETQSF.

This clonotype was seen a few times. The CDR3 sequence is CASSTQRAGATNEKLFF. CDR3 sequence (DNA): TGTGCCAGCTCAACCCAAAGGGCGGGTGCTACTAATGAAAAACTGTTTTTT. J is TRBJ1-4 and V is TRBV18; D is uncertain. The CDR3 contains 17 residues. Between the trimmed V and J ends, which lost 5 bases and 2 bases, there was a span of 18 bases. Germline assignment: CDR1 KGHSH and CDR2 LQKENI.

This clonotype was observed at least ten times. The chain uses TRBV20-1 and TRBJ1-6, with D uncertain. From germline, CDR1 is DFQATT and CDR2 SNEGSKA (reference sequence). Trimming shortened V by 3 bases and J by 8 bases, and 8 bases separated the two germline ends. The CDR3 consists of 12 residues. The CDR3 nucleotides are TGCAGTGCTAGTAGGGAGGATTCACCCCTCCACTTT. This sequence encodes CSASREDSPLHF.

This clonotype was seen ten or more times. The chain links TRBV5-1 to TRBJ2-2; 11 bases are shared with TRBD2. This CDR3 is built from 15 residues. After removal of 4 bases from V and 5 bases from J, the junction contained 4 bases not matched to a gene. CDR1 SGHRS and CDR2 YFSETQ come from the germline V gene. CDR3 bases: TGCGCCAGCAGCCCCTGGACTAGCGGGACCGGGGAGCTGTTTTTT. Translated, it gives CASSPWTSGTGELFF.

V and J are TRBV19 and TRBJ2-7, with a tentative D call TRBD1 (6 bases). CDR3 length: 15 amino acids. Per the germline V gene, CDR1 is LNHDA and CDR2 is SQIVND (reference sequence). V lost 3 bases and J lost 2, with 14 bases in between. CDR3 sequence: CASSIRAGETYEQYF. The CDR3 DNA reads TGTGCCAGTAGTATCAGGGCAGGGGAGACCTACGAGCAGTACTTC.

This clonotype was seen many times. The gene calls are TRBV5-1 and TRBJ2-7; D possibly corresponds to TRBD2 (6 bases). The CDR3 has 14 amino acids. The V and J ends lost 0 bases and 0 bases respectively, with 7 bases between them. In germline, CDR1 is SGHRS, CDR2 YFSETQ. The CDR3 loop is CASSLGGNSYEQYF. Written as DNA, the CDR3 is TGCGCCAGCAGCTTGGGCGGGAACTCCTACGAGCAGTACTTC.

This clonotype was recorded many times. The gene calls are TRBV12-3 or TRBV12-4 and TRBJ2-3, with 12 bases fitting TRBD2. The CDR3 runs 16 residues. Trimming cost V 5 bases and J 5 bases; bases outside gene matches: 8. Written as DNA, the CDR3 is TGTGCCAGCAGTCCTAGCGGGAGGGAACGAGTAGATACGCAGTATTTT. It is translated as CASSPSGRERVDTQYF.

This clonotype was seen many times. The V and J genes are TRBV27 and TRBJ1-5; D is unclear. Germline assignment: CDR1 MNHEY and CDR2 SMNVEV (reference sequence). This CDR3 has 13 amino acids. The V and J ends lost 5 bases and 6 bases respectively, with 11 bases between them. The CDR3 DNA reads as TGTGCCAGCAGTCTAAGTCGGGTTCAGCCCCAGCATTTT. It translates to CASSLSRVQPQHF.

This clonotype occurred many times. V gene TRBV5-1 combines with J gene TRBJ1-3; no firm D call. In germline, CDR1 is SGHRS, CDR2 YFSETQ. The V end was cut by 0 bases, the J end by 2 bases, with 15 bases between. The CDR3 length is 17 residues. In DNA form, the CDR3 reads TGCGCCAGCAGCTTGGAGGCCAGACCCCTACCTGGAAACACCATATATTTT. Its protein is CASSLEARPLPGNTIYF.

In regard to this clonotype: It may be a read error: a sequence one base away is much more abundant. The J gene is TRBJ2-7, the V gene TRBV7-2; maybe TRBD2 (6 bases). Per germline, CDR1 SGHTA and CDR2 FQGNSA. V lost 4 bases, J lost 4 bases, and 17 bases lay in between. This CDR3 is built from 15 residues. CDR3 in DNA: TGTGCCAGCAGCTCAGAATGGGGTAGCGGATACGAGCAGTACTTC. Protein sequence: CASSSEWGSGYEQYF.

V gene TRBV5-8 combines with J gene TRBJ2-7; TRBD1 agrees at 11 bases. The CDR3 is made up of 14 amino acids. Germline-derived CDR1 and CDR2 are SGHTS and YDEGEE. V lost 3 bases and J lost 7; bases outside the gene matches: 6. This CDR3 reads CASSWTGGAEEQYF. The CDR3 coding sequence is TGTGCCAGCAGCTGGACAGGGGGCGCAGAAGAGCAGTACTTC.

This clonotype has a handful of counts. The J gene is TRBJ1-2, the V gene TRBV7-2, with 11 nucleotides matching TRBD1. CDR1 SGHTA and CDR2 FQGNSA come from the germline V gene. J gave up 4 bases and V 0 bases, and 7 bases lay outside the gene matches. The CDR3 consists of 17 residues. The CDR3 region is CASSLAGGQGAIYGYTF. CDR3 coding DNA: TGTGCCAGCAGCTTAGCAGGTGGACAGGGGGCTATCTATGGCTACACCTTC.

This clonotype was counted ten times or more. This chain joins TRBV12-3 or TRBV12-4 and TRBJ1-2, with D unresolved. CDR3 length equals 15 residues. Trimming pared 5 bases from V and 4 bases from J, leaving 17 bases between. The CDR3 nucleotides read TGTGCCAGCAGTCCCTCCGGGAGGGAGCGCTATGGCTACACCTTC. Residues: CASSPSGRERYGYTF.

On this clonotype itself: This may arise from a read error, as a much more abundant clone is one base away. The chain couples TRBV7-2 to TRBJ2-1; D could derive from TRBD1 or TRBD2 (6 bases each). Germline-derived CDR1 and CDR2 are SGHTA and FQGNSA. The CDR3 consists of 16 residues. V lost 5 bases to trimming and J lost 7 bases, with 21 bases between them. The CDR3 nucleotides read TGTGCCAGCAGCCCCGTTAGGGGGGTGAGAGATAATGAGCAGTTCTTC. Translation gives CASSPVRGVRDNEQFF.